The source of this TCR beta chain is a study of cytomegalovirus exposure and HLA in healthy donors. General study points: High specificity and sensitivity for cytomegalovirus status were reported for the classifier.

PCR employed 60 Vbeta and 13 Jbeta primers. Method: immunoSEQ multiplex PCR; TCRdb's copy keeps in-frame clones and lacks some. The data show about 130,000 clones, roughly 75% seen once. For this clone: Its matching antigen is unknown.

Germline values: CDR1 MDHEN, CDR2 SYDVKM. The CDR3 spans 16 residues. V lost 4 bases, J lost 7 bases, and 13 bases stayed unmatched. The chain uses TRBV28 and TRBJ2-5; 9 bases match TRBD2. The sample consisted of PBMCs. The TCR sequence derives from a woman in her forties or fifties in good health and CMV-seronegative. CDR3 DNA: TGTGCCAGCAGTTATTTAGCGGGAGTCAGGGCCAGGACCCAGTACTTC. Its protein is CASSYLAGVRARTQYF.